The 5 T cell receptor beta chains in this list originate from one sample, sequenced in a study of vaccination and CD4 T cells after COVID-19. Treatment noted: approximately nine-day PBMC culture with coronavirus spike peptide pools or control peptides (ViraFEST assay). Sequencing of DNA taken from cultured CD4+ T cells relied on the Oncomine TCR Beta short-read assay. From the PCR reads, TCRdb called clonotypes with MiXCR, one entry per CDR3 protein. The data contain some 10,000 distinct CDR3 sequences, roughly 53% of them singletons. For these receptors, no antigen is known. The source material was CD4+ T cells from blood, cultured in vitro. These receptor sequences come from a human donor who had recovered from COVID-19.

This clonotype appeared once. The genes are TRBV11-2 and TRBJ2-2; unclear D gene. Germline V gives CDR1 SGHAT, CDR2 FQNNGV. Trimming cost V 0 bases and J 0 bases, with 11 bases left between them. The CDR3 length is 17 residues. CDR3 region: CASSLDRWTANTGELFF. DNA for the CDR3: TGTGCCAGCAGCTTAGATCGTTGGACGGCGAACACCGGGGAGCTGTTTTTT.

This chain uses TRBV7-9 with TRBJ1-1, with TRBD1 as a possible D gene (5 bases). From germline, CDR1 is SEHNR and CDR2 FQNEAQ (reference sequence). The V gene lost 5 bases and the J gene lost 9 bases, with 13 bases spanning the gap. The CDR3 totals 12 residues. The CDR3 DNA reads as TGTGCCAGCAGCATCCCGGGACGCCAAGCTTTCTTT. Its protein is CASSIPGRQAFF.

DNA of the CDR3: TGTGCCAGCAGTTGGGACAGGAGGGACACCGGGGAGCTGTTTTTT. Its protein product is CASSWDRRDTGELFF. This chain joins TRBV7-9 and TRBJ2-2, with 8 bases that match TRBD1. Looked up from germline, CDR1 is SEHNR and CDR2 is FQNEAQ (reference sequence). CDR3 length: 15 residues. With 6 bases clipped from V and 3 bases from J, the junction kept 6 bases outside the gene matches.

This clonotype was observed a few times. V gene TRBV6-1 combines with J gene TRBJ1-1; D remains ambiguous. Per germline, CDR1 MNHNS and CDR2 SASEGT. The V gene lost 8 bases and the J gene lost 1 base, with 11 bases spanning the gap. This CDR3 is 13 amino acids long. The CDR3 protein is CASGRRGNTEAFF. CDR3 nucleotides: TGTGCCAGCGGCCGCCGGGGGAACACTGAAGCTTTCTTT.

This clonotype was detected once. The J gene is TRBJ2-3, the V gene TRBV20-1, with a tentative D call TRBD1 (6 bases). This CDR3 contains 16 residues. From germline, CDR1 is DFQATT and CDR2 SNEGSKA (reference sequence). Trimming left V 5 bases short and J 2 bases short, with 20 bases between. CDR3: CSAPPLQGPTTDTQYF. The CDR3 DNA reads as TGCAGTGCTCCGCCCTTACAGGGCCCCACCACAGATACGCAGTATTTT.